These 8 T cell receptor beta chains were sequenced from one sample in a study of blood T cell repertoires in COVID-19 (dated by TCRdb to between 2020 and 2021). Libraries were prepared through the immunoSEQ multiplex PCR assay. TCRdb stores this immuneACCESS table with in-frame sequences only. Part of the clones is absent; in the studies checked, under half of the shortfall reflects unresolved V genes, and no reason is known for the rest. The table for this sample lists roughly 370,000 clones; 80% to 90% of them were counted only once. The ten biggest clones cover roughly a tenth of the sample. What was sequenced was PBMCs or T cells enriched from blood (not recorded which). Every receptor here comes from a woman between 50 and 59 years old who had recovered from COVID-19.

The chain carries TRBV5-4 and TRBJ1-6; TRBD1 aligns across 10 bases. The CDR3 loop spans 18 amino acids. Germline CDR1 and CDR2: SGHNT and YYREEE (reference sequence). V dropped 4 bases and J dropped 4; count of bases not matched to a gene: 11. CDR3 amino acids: CASSQRTGGRTYNSPLHF. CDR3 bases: TGTGCCAGCAGCCAACGGACAGGGGGACGGACATATAATTCACCCCTCCACTTT.

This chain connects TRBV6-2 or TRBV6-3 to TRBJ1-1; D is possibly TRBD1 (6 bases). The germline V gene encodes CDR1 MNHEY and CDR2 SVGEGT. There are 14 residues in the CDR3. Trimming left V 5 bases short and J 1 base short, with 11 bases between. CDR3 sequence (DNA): TGTGCCAGCAGTATTCCGGGACAGAACACTGAAGCTTTCTTT. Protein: CASSIPGQNTEAFF.

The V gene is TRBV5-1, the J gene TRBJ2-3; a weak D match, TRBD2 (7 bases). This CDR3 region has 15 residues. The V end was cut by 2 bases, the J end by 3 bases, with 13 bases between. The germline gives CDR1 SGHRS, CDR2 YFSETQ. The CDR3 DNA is TGCGCCAGCAGCTTAACGGGGGGCCTTACAGATACGCAGTATTTT. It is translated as CASSLTGGLTDTQYF. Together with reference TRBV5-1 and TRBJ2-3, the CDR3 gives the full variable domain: KAGVTQTPRYLIKTRGQQVTLSCSPISGHRSVSWYQQTPGQGLQFLFEYFSETQRNKGNFPGRFSGRQFSNSRSEMNVSTLELGDSALYLCASSLTGGLTDTQYFGPGTRLTVL.

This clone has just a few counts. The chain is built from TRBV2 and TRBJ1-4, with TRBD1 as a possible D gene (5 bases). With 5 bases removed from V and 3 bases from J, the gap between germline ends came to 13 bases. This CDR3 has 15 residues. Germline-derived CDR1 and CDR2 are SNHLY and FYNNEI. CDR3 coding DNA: TGTGCCAGCAGTCAAAATGGGGCTCCTAATGAAAAACTGTTTTTT. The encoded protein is CASSQNGAPNEKLFF.

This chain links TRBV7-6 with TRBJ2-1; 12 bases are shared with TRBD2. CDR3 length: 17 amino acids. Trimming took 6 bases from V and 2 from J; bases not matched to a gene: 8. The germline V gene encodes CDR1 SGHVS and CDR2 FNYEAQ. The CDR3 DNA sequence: TGTGCCAGCAGTAGGGGGAGGACTAGCGGGGCCTACAATGAGCAGTTCTTC. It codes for CASSRGRTSGAYNEQFF.

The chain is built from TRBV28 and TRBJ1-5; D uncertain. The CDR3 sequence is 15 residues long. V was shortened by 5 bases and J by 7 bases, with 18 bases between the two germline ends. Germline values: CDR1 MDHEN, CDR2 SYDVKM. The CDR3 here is CASSPHRSGRQPQHF. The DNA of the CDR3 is TGTGCCAGCAGTCCTCACCGGTCCGGGAGGCAGCCCCAGCATTTT.

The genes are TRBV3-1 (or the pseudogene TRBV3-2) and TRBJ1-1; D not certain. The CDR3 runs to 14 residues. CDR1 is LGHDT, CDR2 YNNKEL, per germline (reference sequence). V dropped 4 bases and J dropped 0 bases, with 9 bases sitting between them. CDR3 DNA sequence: TGTGCCAGCAGCCCGACAACGCTGAACACTGAAGCTTTCTTT. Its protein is CASSPTTLNTEAFF.

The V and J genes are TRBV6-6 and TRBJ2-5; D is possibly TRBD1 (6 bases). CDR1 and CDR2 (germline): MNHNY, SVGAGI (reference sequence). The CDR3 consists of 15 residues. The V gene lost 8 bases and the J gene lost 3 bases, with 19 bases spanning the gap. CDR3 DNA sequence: TGTGCCAGCGGCCGCCGATGGACAGCCGAAGAGACCCAGTACTTC. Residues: CASGRRWTAEETQYF.